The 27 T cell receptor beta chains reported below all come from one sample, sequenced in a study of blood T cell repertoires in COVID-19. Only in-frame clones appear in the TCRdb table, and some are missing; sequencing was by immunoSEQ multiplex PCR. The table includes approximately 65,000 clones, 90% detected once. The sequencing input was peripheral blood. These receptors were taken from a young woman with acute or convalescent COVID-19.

In DNA form, the CDR3 reads TGCGCCAGCAGCTTGGGGGGCGGACGGAGTTATGGCTACACCTTC. Protein: CASSLGGGRSYGYTF. This chain links TRBV5-1 with TRBJ1-2; TRBD1 is a possible D gene (5 bases). With 0 bases removed from V and 5 bases from J, the gap between germline ends came to 14 bases. CDR3 size: 15 residues. Germline-derived CDR1 and CDR2 are SGHRS and YFSETQ. Full variable domain (remainder filled in from reference TRBV5-1 and TRBJ1-2): KAGVTQTPRYLIKTRGQQVTLSCSPISGHRSVSWYQQTPGQGLQFLFEYFSETQRNKGNFPGRFSGRQFSNSRSEMNVSTLELGDSALYLCASSLGGGRSYGYTFGSGTRLTVV.

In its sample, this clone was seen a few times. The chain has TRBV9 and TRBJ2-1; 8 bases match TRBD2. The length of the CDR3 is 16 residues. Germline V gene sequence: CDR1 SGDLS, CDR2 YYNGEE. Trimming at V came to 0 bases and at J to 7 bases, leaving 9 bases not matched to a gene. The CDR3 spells CASSVASGRAGNEQFF. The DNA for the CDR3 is TGTGCCAGCAGCGTAGCTTCCGGGAGGGCCGGGAATGAGCAGTTCTTC.

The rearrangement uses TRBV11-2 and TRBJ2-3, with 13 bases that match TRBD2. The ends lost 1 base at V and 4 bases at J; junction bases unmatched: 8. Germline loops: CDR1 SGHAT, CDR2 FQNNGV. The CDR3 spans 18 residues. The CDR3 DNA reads TGTGCCAGCAGCTTAGTTTACACTAGCGGGGGGGCCGCAGATACGCAGTATTTT. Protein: CASSLVYTSGGAADTQYF.

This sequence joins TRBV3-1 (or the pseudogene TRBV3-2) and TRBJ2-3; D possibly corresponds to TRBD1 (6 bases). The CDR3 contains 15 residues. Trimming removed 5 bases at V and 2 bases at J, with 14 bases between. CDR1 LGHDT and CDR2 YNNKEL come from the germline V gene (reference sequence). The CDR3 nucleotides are TGTGCCAGCAGCGTTGATGGGGGCTTCACAGATACGCAGTATTTT. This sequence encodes CASSVDGGFTDTQYF.

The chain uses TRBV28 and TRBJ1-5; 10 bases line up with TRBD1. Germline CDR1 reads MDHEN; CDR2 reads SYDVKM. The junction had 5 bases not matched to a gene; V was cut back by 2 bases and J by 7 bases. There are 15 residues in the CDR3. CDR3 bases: TGTGCCAGCAGTTTACACGGGACAGGGGTGCAGCCCCAGCATTTT. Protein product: CASSLHGTGVQPQHF.

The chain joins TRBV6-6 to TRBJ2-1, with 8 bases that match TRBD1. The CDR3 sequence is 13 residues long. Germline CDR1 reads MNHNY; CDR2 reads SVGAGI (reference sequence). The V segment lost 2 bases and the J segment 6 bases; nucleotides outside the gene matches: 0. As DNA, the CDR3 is TGTGCCAGCAGTTACGACAGGGGCAATGAGCAGTTCTTC. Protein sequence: CASSYDRGNEQFF.

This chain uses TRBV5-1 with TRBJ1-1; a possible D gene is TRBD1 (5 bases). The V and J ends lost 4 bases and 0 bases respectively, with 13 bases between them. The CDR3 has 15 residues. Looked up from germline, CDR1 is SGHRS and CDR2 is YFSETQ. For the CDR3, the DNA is TGCGCCAGCAGCATGGGACGGGGAATGAACACTGAAGCTTTCTTT. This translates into CASSMGRGMNTEAFF.

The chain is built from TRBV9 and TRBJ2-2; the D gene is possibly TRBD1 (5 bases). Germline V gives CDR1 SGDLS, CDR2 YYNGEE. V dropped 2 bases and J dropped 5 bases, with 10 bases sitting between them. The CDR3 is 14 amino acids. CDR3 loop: CASSVKQATGELFF. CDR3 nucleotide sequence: TGTGCCAGCAGCGTCAAACAGGCGACCGGGGAGCTGTTTTTT.

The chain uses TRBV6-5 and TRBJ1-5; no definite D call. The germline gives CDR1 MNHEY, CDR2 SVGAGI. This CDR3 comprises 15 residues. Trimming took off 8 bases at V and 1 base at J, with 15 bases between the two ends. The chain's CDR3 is CASCTRGHSNQPQHF. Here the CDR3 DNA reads TGTGCCAGCTGTACTAGAGGGCACAGCAATCAGCCCCAGCATTTT.

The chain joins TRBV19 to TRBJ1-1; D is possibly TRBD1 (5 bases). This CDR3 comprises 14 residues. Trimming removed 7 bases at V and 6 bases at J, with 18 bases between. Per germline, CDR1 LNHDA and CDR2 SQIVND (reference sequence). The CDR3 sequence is CASNIQTGISEAFF. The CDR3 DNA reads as TGTGCCAGTAACATTCAAACAGGAATCTCTGAAGCTTTCTTT.

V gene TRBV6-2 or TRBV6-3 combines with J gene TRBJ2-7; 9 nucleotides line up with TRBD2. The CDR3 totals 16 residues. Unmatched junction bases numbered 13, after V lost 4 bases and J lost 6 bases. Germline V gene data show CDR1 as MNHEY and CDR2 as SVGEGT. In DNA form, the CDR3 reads TGTGCCAGCAGTTCGGCGGGAGGGGCCTTCGGGGGCGAGCAGTACTTC. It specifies CASSSAGGAFGGEQYF.

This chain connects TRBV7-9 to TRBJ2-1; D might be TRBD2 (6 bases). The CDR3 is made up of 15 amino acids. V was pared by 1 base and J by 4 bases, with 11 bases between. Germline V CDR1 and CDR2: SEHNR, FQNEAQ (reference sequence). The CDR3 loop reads CASSLEAGLYNEQFF. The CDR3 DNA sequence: TGTGCCAGCAGCTTAGAAGCCGGACTATACAATGAGCAGTTCTTC.

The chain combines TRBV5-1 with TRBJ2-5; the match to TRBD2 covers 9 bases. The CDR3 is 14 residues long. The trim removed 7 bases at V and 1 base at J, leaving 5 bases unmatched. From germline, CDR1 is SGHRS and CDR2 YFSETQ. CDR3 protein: CASRTSAIQETQYF. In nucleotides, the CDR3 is TGCGCCAGCCGGACTAGCGCGATCCAAGAGACCCAGTACTTC.

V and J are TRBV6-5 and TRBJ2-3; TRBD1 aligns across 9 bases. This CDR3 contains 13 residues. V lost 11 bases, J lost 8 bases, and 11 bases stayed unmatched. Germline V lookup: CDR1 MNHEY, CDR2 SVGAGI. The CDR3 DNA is TGTGCCGGATCCGGGACAGGGTCAAGTACGCAGTATTTT. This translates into CAGSGTGSSTQYF.

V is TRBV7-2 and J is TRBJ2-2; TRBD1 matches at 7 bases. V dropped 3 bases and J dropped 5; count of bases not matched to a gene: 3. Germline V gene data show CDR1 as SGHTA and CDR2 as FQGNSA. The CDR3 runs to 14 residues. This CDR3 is CASSFNRGTGELFF. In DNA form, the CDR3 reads TGTGCCAGCAGCTTCAACAGGGGTACCGGGGAGCTGTTTTTT.

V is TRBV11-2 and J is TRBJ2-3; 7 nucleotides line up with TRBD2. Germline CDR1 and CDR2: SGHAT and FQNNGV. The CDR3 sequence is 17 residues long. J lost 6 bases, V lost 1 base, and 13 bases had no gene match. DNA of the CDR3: TGTGCCAGCAGCTTAGGGAGGGCTAGCGGACTCGGGGATACGCAGTATTTT. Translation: CASSLGRASGLGDTQYF. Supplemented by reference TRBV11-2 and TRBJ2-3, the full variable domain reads EAGVAQSPRYKIIEKRQSVAFWCNPISGHATLYWYQQILGQGPKLLIQFQNNGVVDDSQLPKDRFSAERLKGVDSTLKIQPAKLEDSAVYLCASSLGRASGLGDTQYFGPGTRLTVL.

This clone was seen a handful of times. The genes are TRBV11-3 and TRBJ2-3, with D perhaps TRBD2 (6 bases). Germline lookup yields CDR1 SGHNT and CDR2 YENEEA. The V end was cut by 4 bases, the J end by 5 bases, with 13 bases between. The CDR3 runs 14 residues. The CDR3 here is CASSSQGSGDTQYF. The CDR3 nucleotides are TGTGCCAGCAGCTCGCAGGGTAGCGGAGATACGCAGTATTTT. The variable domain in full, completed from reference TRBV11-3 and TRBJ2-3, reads EAGVVQSPRYKIIEKKQPVAFWCNPISGHNTLYWYLQNLGQGPELLIRYENEEAVDDSQLPKDRFSAERLKGVDSTLKIQPAELGDSAVYLCASSSQGSGDTQYFGPGTRLTVL.

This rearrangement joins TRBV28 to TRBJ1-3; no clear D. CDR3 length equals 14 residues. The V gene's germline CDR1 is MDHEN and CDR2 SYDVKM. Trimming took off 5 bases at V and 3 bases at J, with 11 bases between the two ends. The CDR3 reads CASSSPGSGNTIYF. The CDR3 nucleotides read TGTGCCAGCAGTAGTCCCGGGAGTGGAAACACCATATATTTT.

CDR3 sequence reads: CASSEGARYGYTF. The CDR3 DNA reads TGTGCCAGCAGTGAAGGGGCACGCTATGGCTACACCTTC. The chain joins TRBV25-1 to TRBJ1-2, with a possible D match to TRBD1 (5 bases). The length of the CDR3 is 13 residues. CDR1 and CDR2 (germline): MGHDK, SYGVNS. V was trimmed by 2 bases and J by 4 bases, leaving 8 bases between them.

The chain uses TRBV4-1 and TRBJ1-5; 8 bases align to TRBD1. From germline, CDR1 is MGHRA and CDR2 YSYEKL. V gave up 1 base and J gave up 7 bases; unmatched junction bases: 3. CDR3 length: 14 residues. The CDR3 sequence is CASSQGQGSQPQHF. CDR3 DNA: TGCGCCAGCAGCCAAGGACAGGGGAGCCAGCCCCAGCATTTT.

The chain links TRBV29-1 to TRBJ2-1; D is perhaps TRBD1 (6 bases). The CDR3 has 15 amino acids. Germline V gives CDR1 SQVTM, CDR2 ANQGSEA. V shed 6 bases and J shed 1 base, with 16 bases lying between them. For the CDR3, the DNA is TGCAGCGTAACGGGGACAATATTTTCCTACAATGAGCAGTTCTTC. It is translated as CSVTGTIFSYNEQFF.

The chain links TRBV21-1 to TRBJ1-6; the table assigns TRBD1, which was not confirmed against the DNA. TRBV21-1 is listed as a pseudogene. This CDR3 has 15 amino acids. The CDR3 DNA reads TGTGCCAGCAGCAGACGACAGGGACCTAATTCACCCCTCCACTTT. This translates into CASSRRQGPNSPLHF.

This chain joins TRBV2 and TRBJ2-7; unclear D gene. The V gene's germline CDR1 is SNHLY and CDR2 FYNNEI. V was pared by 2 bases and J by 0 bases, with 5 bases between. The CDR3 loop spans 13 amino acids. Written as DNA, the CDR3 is TGTGCCAGCAGTGAATTACTCTCCTACGAGCAGTACTTC. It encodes CASSELLSYEQYF.

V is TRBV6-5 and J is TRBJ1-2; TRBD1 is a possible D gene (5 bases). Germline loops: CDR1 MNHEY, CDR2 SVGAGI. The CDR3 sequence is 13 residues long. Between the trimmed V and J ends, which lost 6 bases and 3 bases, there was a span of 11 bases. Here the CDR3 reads CASRGGVDYGYTF. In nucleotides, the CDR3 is TGTGCCAGCAGGGGAGGGGTTGACTATGGCTACACCTTC.

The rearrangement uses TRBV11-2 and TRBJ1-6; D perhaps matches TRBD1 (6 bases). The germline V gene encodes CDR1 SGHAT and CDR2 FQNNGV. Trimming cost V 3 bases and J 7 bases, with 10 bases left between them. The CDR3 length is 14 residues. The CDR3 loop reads CASSFGQPNSPLHF. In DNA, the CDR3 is TGTGCCAGCAGCTTCGGACAGCCCAATTCACCCCTCCACTTT.

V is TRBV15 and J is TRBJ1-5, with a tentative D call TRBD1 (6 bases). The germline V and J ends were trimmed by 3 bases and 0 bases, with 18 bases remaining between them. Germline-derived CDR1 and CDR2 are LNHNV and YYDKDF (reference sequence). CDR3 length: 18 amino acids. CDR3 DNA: TGTGCCACCAGCAGCGATCTCGGGACACAGTATAGCAATCAGCCCCAGCATTTT. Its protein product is CATSSDLGTQYSNQPQHF.

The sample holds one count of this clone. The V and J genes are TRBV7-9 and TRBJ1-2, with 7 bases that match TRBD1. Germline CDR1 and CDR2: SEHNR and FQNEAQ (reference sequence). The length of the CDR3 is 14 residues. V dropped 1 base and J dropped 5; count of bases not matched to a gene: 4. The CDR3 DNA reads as TGTGCCAGCAGCTTAGAGGGGGCGTCTTATGGCTACACCTTC. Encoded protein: CASSLEGASYGYTF.